The clone carrying this T cell receptor beta chain was seen a handful of times. In the same sample, other DNA sequences code for this CDR3. CDR1 and CDR2 from the germline V gene are MNHNS and SASEGT. This CDR3 is built from 15 residues. V lost 3 bases, J lost 2 bases, and 2 bases stayed unmatched. This sample was taken from a study of blood T cell repertoires in COVID-19. As for the study in general: Acute and convalescent COVID-19 specimens originated in the United States, Italy and Spain. In each case, the material was cDNA or gDNA derived from T cells, B-cell-depleted T cells, or PBMCs.

Under the authors' procedure: Reference gene primer amplification gave nucleated cell count estimates. Here immunoSEQ multiplex PCR was the method, and the copy in TCRdb shows in-frame clones only, minus some. V, J and clone size are taken as reported in that table, and D and trimming were inferred from the DNA itself. The sample shows under 250,000 clones, approximately 81% of them seen only once. The rearrangement links TRBV6-1 to TRBJ1-5; 9 bases map to TRBD1. The clonotype was recovered from a woman aged 55-75 years who had recovered from COVID-19. Input material: peripheral blood. The CDR3 reads CASSEGQGGNQPQHF. CDR3 DNA: TGTGCCAGCAGTGAGGGACAGGGAGGCAATCAGCCCCAGCATTTT.